A single sample is the source of the 20 T cell receptor beta chains below, sequenced in a study of cytomegalovirus exposure and HLA in healthy donors. PCR amplification relied on 60 Vbeta primers (plus 13 Jbeta primers). Data came from immunoSEQ multiplex PCR; TCRdb stores just in-frame clones and leaves some out. The sample lists around 100,000 clones; around 74% were seen once. The sample taken for sequencing was PBMCs. All receptors come from a man aged 30 to 45 in good health and CMV-seropositive.

J is TRBJ2-5 and V is TRBV5-5; the D gene is possibly TRBD1 (5 bases). This CDR3 contains 15 residues. The germline V gene encodes CDR1 SGHKS and CDR2 YYEKEE (reference sequence). Trimming stripped 2 bases from V and 2 bases from J, with 13 bases between. CDR3 bases: TGTGCCAGCAGCTTAAGTGTGGGGCCGCAAGAGACCCAGTACTTC. Protein product: CASSLSVGPQETQYF.

The chain combines TRBV19 with TRBJ1-1; no definite D call. There are 11 residues in the CDR3. Between the trimmed V and J ends, which lost 6 bases and 12 bases, there was a span of 14 bases. CDR1 LNHDA and CDR2 SQIVND come from the germline V gene (reference sequence). CDR3 nucleotide sequence: TGTGCCAGTAGCAGATTCCCCGATACTTTCTTT. This gives the protein CASSRFPDTFF.

This rearrangement joins TRBV5-1 to TRBJ1-2, with 11 bases identical to TRBD1. CDR3 length: 16 residues. V lost 4 bases and J lost 6; bases outside the gene matches: 11. Germline-derived CDR1 and CDR2 are SGHRS and YFSETQ. The CDR3 DNA reads TGCGCCAGCAGCCAGGCTATCGGACAGGGGGCGCATGGCTACACCTTC. Translation: CASSQAIGQGAHGYTF.

V usage is TRBV25-1 and J usage is TRBJ2-7; D unresolved. CDR3 length: 14 amino acids. V shed 4 bases and J shed 0 bases, with 10 bases lying between them. Germline V gene data show CDR1 as MGHDK and CDR2 as SYGVNS. The CDR3 DNA reads TGTGCCAGCAGTGCGTCGATGAGCTCCTACGAGCAGTACTTC. This codes for CASSASMSSYEQYF.

The chain recombines TRBV28 with TRBJ1-1; D may be TRBD1 (5 bases). The CDR3 has 14 residues. Trimming removed 7 bases from V and 7 bases from J, with 19 bases in between. The germline V gene encodes CDR1 MDHEN and CDR2 SYDVKM. CDR3 region: CASTLGREEGEAFF. DNA for the CDR3: TGTGCCAGCACCCTCGGCAGGGAGGAGGGTGAAGCTTTCTTT.

The chain joins TRBV18 to TRBJ1-3; D remains unclear. CDR1 and CDR2 (germline): KGHSH, LQKENI. V shed 7 bases and J shed 0 bases, with 7 bases lying between them. CDR3 length: 13 residues. CDR3 sequence reads: CASFEDSGNTIYF. CDR3 DNA: TGTGCCAGCTTCGAGGACTCTGGAAACACCATATATTTT.

This clone was observed a handful of times. The chain combines TRBV5-4 with TRBJ1-4, with D possibly being TRBD1 (6 bases). Looked up from germline, CDR1 is SGHNT and CDR2 is YYREEE (reference sequence). CDR3 length: 14 residues. V gave up 5 bases and J gave up 7 bases, with 15 bases separating them. The chain's CDR3 is CASSLNTGSEKLFF. CDR3 in DNA: TGTGCCAGCAGTCTTAACACAGGGAGTGAAAAACTGTTTTTT. The full variable domain, its missing parts supplied by reference TRBV5-4 and TRBJ1-4, is ETGVTQSPTHLIKTRGQQVTLRCSSQSGHNTVSWYQQALGQGPQFIFQYYREEENGRGNFPPRFSGLQFPNYSSELNVNALELDDSALYLCASSLNTGSEKLFFGSGTQLSVL.

J is TRBJ2-3 and V is TRBV5-4; 9 nucleotides line up with TRBD2. The CDR3 runs to 16 residues. Germline values: CDR1 SGHNT, CDR2 YYREEE (reference sequence). The CDR3 DNA sequence: TGTGCTACCCGAGAAATGCGGGGGGGCCCGACAGATACGCAGTATTTT. Protein: CATREMRGGPTDTQYF.

The chain is built from TRBV6-6 and TRBJ2-7; 11 nucleotides align to TRBD2. The length of the CDR3 is 16 residues. V lost 6 bases to trimming and J lost 0 bases; unmatched junction nucleotides: 7. Germline lookup yields CDR1 MNHNY and CDR2 SVGAGI (reference sequence). The CDR3, as DNA: TGTGCCAGCAGGCCTCCGACTAGCGGGGACTCCTACGAGCAGTACTTC. Protein product: CASRPPTSGDSYEQYF.

This clone is a singleton in its sample. This chain joins TRBV19 and TRBJ2-4, with 7 bases matching TRBD1. V lost 7 bases to trimming and J lost 9 bases; unmatched junction nucleotides: 18. Per the germline V gene, CDR1 is LNHDA and CDR2 is SQIVND (reference sequence). The CDR3 has 16 amino acids. This CDR3 reads CASTPERDRGWTIQYF. The CDR3 DNA follows: TGTGCCAGTACTCCGGAAAGGGACAGAGGGTGGACCATTCAGTACTTC.

The chain is built from TRBV11-2 and TRBJ2-6, with D uncertain. CDR1 and CDR2 (germline): SGHAT, FQNNGV. The CDR3 length is 14 residues. Trimming left V 4 bases short and J 0 bases short, with 4 bases between. CDR3 in amino acids: CASSSFSGANVLTF. The DNA for the CDR3 is TGTGCCAGCAGCTCTTTCTCTGGGGCCAACGTCCTGACTTTC.

This CDR3 reads CASSLQGGSPLHF. CDR3 DNA sequence: TGTGCCAGCAGCCTACAGGGCGGGTCACCCCTCCACTTT. J is TRBJ1-6 and V is TRBV6-1; D possibly corresponds to TRBD1 (6 bases). The length of the CDR3 is 13 residues. Trimming removed 6 bases at V and 10 bases at J, with 13 bases between. Germline lookup yields CDR1 MNHNS and CDR2 SASEGT.

As to this clone: This specimen includes other DNA sequences encoding the same CDR3. V gene TRBV7-9 combines with J gene TRBJ2-5; possibly TRBD1 for D (6 bases). The CDR3 loop spans 14 amino acids. With 1 base removed from V and 5 bases from J, the gap between germline ends came to 11 bases. Per the germline V gene, CDR1 is SEHNR and CDR2 is FQNEAQ (reference sequence). In nucleotides, the CDR3 is TGTGCCAGCAGCTTAGTCAGGGGATCGGAGACCCAGTACTTC. It translates to CASSLVRGSETQYF.

The rearrangement links TRBV18 to TRBJ2-3, with 7 bases fitting TRBD2. V trimming: 1 base; J trimming: 1 base; junction bases outside the gene matches: 2. CDR1 KGHSH and CDR2 LQKENI come from the germline V gene. The CDR3 totals 15 residues. Written as DNA, the CDR3 is TGTGCCAGCTCACCACTTGGGGGGGGCACAGATACGCAGTATTTT. Protein product: CASSPLGGGTDTQYF. Together with reference TRBV18 and TRBJ2-3, the CDR3 gives the full variable domain: NAGVMQNPRHLVRRRGQEARLRCSPMKGHSHVYWYRQLPEEGLKFMVYLQKENIIDESGMPKERFSAEFPKEGPSILRIQQVVRGDSAAYFCASSPLGGGTDTQYFGPGTRLTVL.

In its sample, this clone was seen a few times. The chain carries TRBV6-1 and TRBJ2-1; 9 bases line up with TRBD2. With 6 bases clipped from V and 6 bases from J, the junction kept 6 bases outside the gene matches. Germline lookup yields CDR1 MNHNS and CDR2 SASEGT. The length of the CDR3 is 14 residues. The CDR3 reads CASSGTSPFNEQFF. For the CDR3, the DNA is TGTGCCAGCAGCGGGACTAGCCCCTTCAATGAGCAGTTCTTC.

This clone occurred a few times. The chain has TRBV15 and TRBJ2-1; TRBD1 matches at 9 bases. V lost 5 bases, J lost 9 bases, and 8 bases stayed unmatched. Per the germline V gene, CDR1 is LNHNV and CDR2 is YYDKDF (reference sequence). The CDR3 loop spans 14 amino acids. This CDR3 reads CATSAGTGISEQFF. The CDR3 coding sequence is TGTGCCACCAGCGCCGGGACAGGGATTTCTGAGCAGTTCTTC. Supplemented by reference TRBV15 and TRBJ2-1, the full variable domain reads DAMVIQNPRYQVTQFGKPVTLSCSQTLNHNVMYWYQQKSSQAPKLLFHYYDKDFNNEADTPDNFQSRRPNTSFCFLDIRSPGLGDTAMYLCATSAGTGISEQFFGPGTRLTVL.

J is TRBJ1-5 and V is TRBV7-8, with D perhaps TRBD1 (5 bases). The germline V gene has CDR1 SGHVS and CDR2 FQNEAQ. The CDR3 runs 13 residues. With 5 bases removed from V and 9 bases from J, the gap between germline ends came to 14 bases. The DNA for the CDR3 is TGTGCCAGCAGCCGCGGCGGGGGATCGCCCCAGCATTTT. The encoded protein is CASSRGGGSPQHF.

In its sample, this clone was seen a few times. The sample has other DNA sequences that encode this CDR3 too. The V gene is TRBV5-1, the J gene TRBJ1-1, with 8 bases matching TRBD1. The CDR3 runs 14 residues. V lost 3 bases, J lost 0 bases, and 1 base stayed unmatched. Germline values: CDR1 SGHRS, CDR2 YFSETQ. Here the CDR3 DNA reads TGCGCCAGCAGCTGGACAGGGATGAACACTGAAGCTTTCTTT. Translating gives CASSWTGMNTEAFF.

The genes are TRBV18 and TRBJ2-2, with a possible D match to TRBD2 (6 bases). This CDR3 region has 15 residues. Germline V lookup: CDR1 KGHSH, CDR2 LQKENI. Trimming removed 2 bases from V and 6 bases from J, with 13 bases in between. CDR3 coding DNA: TGTGCCAGCTCACCAACGGGGGTCCGCCCCGGGGAGCTGTTTTTT. Its translation is CASSPTGVRPGELFF.

This clone appeared a few times. This chain joins TRBV6-1 and TRBJ1-2; possible D gene TRBD1, 6 bases. Trimming left V 2 bases short and J 8 bases short, with 18 bases between. This CDR3 is 15 amino acids long. Germline V gene lookup returns CDR1 MNHNS and CDR2 SASEGT. The CDR3 sequence: CASSENTQGVGGYTF. The CDR3 DNA reads TGTGCCAGCAGTGAAAACACACAGGGAGTCGGCGGCTACACCTTC.